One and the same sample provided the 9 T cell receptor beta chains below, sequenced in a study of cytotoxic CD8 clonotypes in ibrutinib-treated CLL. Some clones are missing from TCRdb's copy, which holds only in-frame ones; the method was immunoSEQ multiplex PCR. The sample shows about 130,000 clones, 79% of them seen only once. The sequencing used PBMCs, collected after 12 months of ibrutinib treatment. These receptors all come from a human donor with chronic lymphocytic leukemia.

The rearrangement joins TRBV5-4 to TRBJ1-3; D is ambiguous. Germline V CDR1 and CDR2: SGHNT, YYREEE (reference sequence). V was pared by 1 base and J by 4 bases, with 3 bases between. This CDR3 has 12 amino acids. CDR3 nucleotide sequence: TGTGCCAGCAGCTTGTACGGAAACACCATATATTTT. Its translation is CASSLYGNTIYF.

The CDR3 sequence: CASSQAGDEQFF. The CDR3 nucleotides read TGCGCCAGCAGCCAAGCTGGCGATGAGCAGTTCTTC. The V call is TRBV4-1, the J call TRBJ2-1; D unresolved. The length of the CDR3 is 12 residues. Germline CDR1 and CDR2: MGHRA and YSYEKL. Trimming removed 1 base at V and 8 bases at J, with 6 bases between.

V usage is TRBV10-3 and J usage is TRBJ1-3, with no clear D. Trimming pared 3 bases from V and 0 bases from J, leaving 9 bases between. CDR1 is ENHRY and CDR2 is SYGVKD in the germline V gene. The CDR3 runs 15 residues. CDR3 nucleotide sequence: TGTGCCATCAGTGACCGAGACATCTCTGGAAACACCATATATTTT. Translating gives CAISDRDISGNTIYF.

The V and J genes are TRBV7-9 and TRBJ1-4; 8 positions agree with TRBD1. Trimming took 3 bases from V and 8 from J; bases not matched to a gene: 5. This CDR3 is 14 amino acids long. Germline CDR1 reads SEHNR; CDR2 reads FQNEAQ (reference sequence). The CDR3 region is CASSFGQGIEKLFF. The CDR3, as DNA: TGTGCCAGCAGCTTCGGACAGGGTATCGAAAAACTGTTTTTT. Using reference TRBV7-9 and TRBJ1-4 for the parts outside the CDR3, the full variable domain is DTGVSQNPRHKITKRGQNVTFRCDPISEHNRLYWYRQTLGQGPEFLTYFQNEAQLEKSRLLSDRFSAERPKGSFSTLEIQRTEQGDSAMYLCASSFGQGIEKLFFGSGTQLSVL.

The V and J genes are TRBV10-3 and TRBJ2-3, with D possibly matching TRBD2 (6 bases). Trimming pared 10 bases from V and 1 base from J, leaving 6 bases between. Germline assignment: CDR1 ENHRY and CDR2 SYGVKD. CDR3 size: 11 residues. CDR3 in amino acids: CATSGTDTQYF. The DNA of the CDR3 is TGTGCCACTAGCGGCACAGATACGCAGTATTTT.

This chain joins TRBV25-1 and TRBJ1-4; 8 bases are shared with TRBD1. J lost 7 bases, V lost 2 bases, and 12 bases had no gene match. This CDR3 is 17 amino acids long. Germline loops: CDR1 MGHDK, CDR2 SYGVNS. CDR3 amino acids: CASSEGQGARSFEKLFF. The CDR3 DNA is TGTGCCAGCAGTGAAGGCCAGGGGGCGAGGTCGTTTGAAAAACTGTTTTTT.

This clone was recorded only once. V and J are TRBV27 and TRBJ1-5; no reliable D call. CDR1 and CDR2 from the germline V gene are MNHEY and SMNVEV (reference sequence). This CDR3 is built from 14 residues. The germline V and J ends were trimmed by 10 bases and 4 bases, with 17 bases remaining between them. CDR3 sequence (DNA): TGTGCCACCCGTCCCGTTTTTGGTAATCAGCCCCAGCATTTT. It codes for CATRPVFGNQPQHF.

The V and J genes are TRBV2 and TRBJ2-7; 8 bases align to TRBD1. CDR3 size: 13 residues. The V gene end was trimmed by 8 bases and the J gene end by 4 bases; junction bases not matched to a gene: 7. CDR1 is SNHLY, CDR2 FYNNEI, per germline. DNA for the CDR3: TGTGCCAGCGGGAGGACAGGGAATTACGAGCAGTACTTC. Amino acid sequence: CASGRTGNYEQYF.

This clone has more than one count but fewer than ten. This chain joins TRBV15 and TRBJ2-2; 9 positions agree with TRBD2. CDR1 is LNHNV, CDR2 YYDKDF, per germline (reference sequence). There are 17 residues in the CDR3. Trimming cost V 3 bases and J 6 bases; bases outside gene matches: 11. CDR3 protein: CATSRDRLAASAGELFF. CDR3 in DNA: TGTGCCACCAGCAGGGACCGACTAGCGGCGTCAGCCGGGGAGCTGTTTTTT.